Presented here are 26 T cell receptor beta chains from one specimen sequenced in a study of post-analysis software for immune sequencing data. Study-wide points: When patients were compared with controls, a handful of TRBV segments were more frequent, TRBV5-6, TRBV5-1 and TRBV20-1 among them.

Unique molecular identifiers were built into the TCR beta cDNA libraries. TCRdb itself ran the PCR reads through MiXCR, one entry per CDR3 protein. This table has hundreds of thousands of distinct CDR3 sequences, roughly 29% appearing once. These receptors lack a known antigen. Sequenced: blood. Receptors were obtained from a girl between 10 and 17 years old with multiple sclerosis.

J is TRBJ2-3 and V is TRBV20-1; no clear D gene. V lost 4 bases and J 11 bases, leaving 7 bases between the germline ends. The CDR3 has 9 residues. Germline CDR1 DFQATT, CDR2 SNEGSKA (reference sequence). Here the CDR3 DNA reads TGCAGTGCTACGACGGGGCAGTATTTT. Translating gives CSATTGQYF.

The gene calls are TRBV6-4 and TRBJ2-2, with a weak D call TRBD1 (6 bases). Trimming cost V 10 bases and J 2 bases, with 14 bases left between them. CDR1 and CDR2 (germline): MRHNA, SNTAGT. This CDR3 is built from 14 residues. The CDR3 loop reads CAITDRSNTGELFF. The CDR3 DNA sequence: TGTGCCATCACAGACAGGTCTAACACCGGGGAGCTGTTTTTT.

V is TRBV4-2 and J is TRBJ2-3; D uncertain. The germline V gene has CDR1 LGHNA and CDR2 YNFKEQ. Trimming cost V 0 bases and J 6 bases, with 13 bases left between them. CDR3 size: 15 residues. The CDR3 protein is CASSQDMAVGDTQYF. The CDR3 DNA follows: TGTGCCAGCAGCCAAGATATGGCGGTGGGCGATACGCAGTATTTT.

This clonotype occurred a few times. The chain combines TRBV6-1 with TRBJ2-7; 8 bases agree with TRBD1. Unmatched junction bases numbered 4, after V lost 2 bases and J lost 7 bases. Germline CDR1 and CDR2: MNHNS and SASEGT. The CDR3 loop spans 13 amino acids. CDR3 in DNA: TGTGCCAGCAGTGAACAGGGGGCGCGTGAGCAGTACTTC. This gives the protein CASSEQGAREQYF.

This chain uses TRBV12-3 or TRBV12-4 with TRBJ1-2, with 9 bases aligning to TRBD1. CDR3 length: 12 amino acids. DNA for the CDR3: TGTGGGTCTAGGGACAGGGTCTATGGCTACACCTTC. Residues: CGSRDRVYGYTF.

CDR3 region: CASSLSQGTSTDTQYF. The CDR3 DNA sequence: TGTGCCAGCAGCCTTAGTCAGGGGACTAGCACAGATACGCAGTATTTT. The genes are TRBV7-9 and TRBJ2-3; D is tentatively TRBD1 or TRBD2 (6 bases each). CDR1 and CDR2 from the germline V gene are SEHNR and FQNEAQ (reference sequence). The germline V and J ends were trimmed by 5 bases and 0 bases, with 15 bases remaining between them. CDR3 size: 16 residues. The full variable domain, its missing parts supplied by reference TRBV7-9 and TRBJ2-3, is DTGVSQNPRHKITKRGQNVTFRCDPISEHNRLYWYRQTLGQGPEFLTYFQNEAQLEKSRLLSDRFSAERPKGSFSTLEIQRTEQGDSAMYLCASSLSQGTSTDTQYFGPGTRLTVL.

This chain connects TRBV6-1 to TRBJ1-2; TRBD1 is a possible D gene (6 bases). Germline V gene lookup returns CDR1 MNHNS and CDR2 SASEGT. The V end was cut by 0 bases, the J end by 8 bases, with 13 bases between. The CDR3 loop spans 14 amino acids. The DNA for the CDR3 is TGTGCCAGCAGTGAAGCGGCGGGGGCGACGGGCTACACCTTC. Translation gives CASSEAAGATGYTF.

On this clonotype: Possible read error: a much larger clone is one base away. V usage is TRBV3-1 and J usage is TRBJ1-2; unclear D gene. CDR3 length: 12 amino acids. V was trimmed by 0 bases and J by 4 bases, leaving 3 bases between them. Germline V gene lookup returns CDR1 LGHDT and CDR2 YNNKEL (reference sequence). The CDR3: CASSQECYGYTF. For the CDR3, the DNA is TGTGCCAGCAGCCAAGAATGCTATGGCTACACCTTC.

There are a few counts of this clonotype. The J gene is TRBJ2-4, the V gene TRBV6-1; 8 positions agree with TRBD1. The better agreement between TRBJ2-7 and the DNA end casts doubt on the J call. The germline V gene has CDR1 MNHNS and CDR2 SASEGT. This CDR3 has 12 amino acids. The CDR3 sequence is CASSETGDEQYF. The DNA for the CDR3 is TGTGCCAGCAGCGAGACAGGGGACGAGCAGTACTTC.

This clonotype was found once. This chain connects TRBV5-5 to TRBJ1-5; D gene uncertain. CDR1 is SGHKS and CDR2 is YYEKEE in the germline V gene (reference sequence). The CDR3 is made up of 14 amino acids. Trimming pared 2 bases from V and 6 bases from J, leaving 12 bases between. The CDR3 protein is CASSLLELSQPQHF. The DNA of the CDR3 is TGTGCCAGCAGCTTATTAGAGTTGAGTCAGCCCCAGCATTTT.

This clonotype was counted between two and nine times. The V call is TRBV7-8, the J call TRBJ2-7; a possible D gene is TRBD2 (6 bases). Germline CDR1 is SGHVS and CDR2 is FQNEAQ. The CDR3 has 13 residues. Trimming shortened V by 8 bases and J by 7 bases, and 18 bases separated the two germline ends. The DNA of the CDR3 is TGTGCCAGCGAGGAGACTAGGGTTAAAGAGCAGTACTTC. Amino acid sequence: CASEETRVKEQYF.

This clonotype was recorded once. The V gene is TRBV6-4, the J gene TRBJ2-3, with TRBD2 matching 9 bases. The V segment lost 4 bases and the J segment 6 bases; nucleotides outside the gene matches: 5. The length of the CDR3 is 14 residues. Germline V gene lookup returns CDR1 MRHNA and CDR2 SNTAGT. DNA for the CDR3: TGTGCCAGCAGTGTCATTAGCGGGAGCGATACGCAGTATTTT. This translates into CASSVISGSDTQYF.

V and J are TRBV6-4 and TRBJ1-2; the D gene is possibly TRBD1 (6 bases). The V gene lost 5 bases and the J gene lost 3 bases, with 13 bases spanning the gap. There are 14 residues in the CDR3. Germline V gene sequence: CDR1 MRHNA, CDR2 SNTAGT. CDR3 DNA: TGTGCCAGCAGTCCCCGGGACACCGACTATGGCTACACCTTC. Translation: CASSPRDTDYGYTF.

The rearrangement uses TRBV4-1 and TRBJ1-1; D is possibly TRBD1 (5 bases). CDR3 length: 13 residues. Trimming stripped 3 bases from V and 6 bases from J, with 11 bases between. Looked up from germline, CDR1 is MGHRA and CDR2 is YSYEKL. CDR3 nucleotides: TGCGCCAGCAGCCAGGAGGGACCGCCTGAAGCTTTCTTT. The encoded protein is CASSQEGPPEAFF.

This clonotype was counted a few times. The gene calls are TRBV7-8 and TRBJ2-1, with 10 bases fitting TRBD2. Germline-derived CDR1 and CDR2 are SGHVS and FQNEAQ. The CDR3 totals 19 residues. Losses at the gene ends were 5 bases for V and 2 bases for J; bases not matched to a gene: 15. CDR3 amino acids: CASSPRPSGSFFPYNEQFF. DNA of the CDR3: TGTGCCAGCAGCCCACGTCCTAGCGGGAGCTTCTTCCCCTACAATGAGCAGTTCTTC.

J is TRBJ1-5 and V is TRBV29-1, with TRBD1 as a possible D gene (6 bases). This CDR3 comprises 13 residues. CDR1 and CDR2 from the germline V gene are SQVTM and ANQGSEA. The ends were cut back, 6 bases at V and 5 bases at J, with 14 bases in the middle. CDR3 region: CSVSGTQDQPQHF. The CDR3 DNA reads as TGCAGCGTCTCCGGGACACAAGATCAGCCCCAGCATTTT.

V gene TRBV12-3 or TRBV12-4 combines with J gene TRBJ2-1; TRBD1 matches 10 bases. Germline trimming cut 7 bases from V and 8 bases from J; bases unmatched to any gene: 11. The CDR3 sequence is 15 residues long. The CDR3 nucleotides read TGTGCCAGCACCCTCTGGAGGACAGGGGGGGATGAGCAGTTCTTC. Protein sequence: CASTLWRTGGDEQFF.

The CDR3 spells CASSSFGTVFNEQFF. The CDR3 nucleotides are TGTGCCAGCAGCTCCTTCGGGACGGTATTCAATGAGCAGTTCTTC. This sequence joins TRBV27 and TRBJ2-1; tentatively, D is TRBD1 or TRBD2 (5 bases each). Germline lookup yields CDR1 MNHEY and CDR2 SMNVEV (reference sequence). The V end lost 6 bases, the J end lost 6 bases, and 18 bases lay between the germline ends. This CDR3 comprises 15 residues.

This chain uses TRBV10-3 with TRBJ2-5, with D tentatively TRBD2 (5 bases). The length of the CDR3 is 16 residues. The germline gives CDR1 ENHRY, CDR2 SYGVKD. Trimming removed 1 base from V and 11 bases from J, with 23 bases in between. The CDR3: CAISELGPNTRDEQYF. The CDR3 DNA follows: TGTGCCATCAGTGAGTTAGGGCCGAACACTAGGGATGAGCAGTACTTC.

This clonotype was found a few times. This rearrangement joins TRBV4-2 to TRBJ2-3; D ambiguous. This CDR3 is built from 14 residues. The germline gives CDR1 LGHNA, CDR2 YNFKEQ. Trimming left V 0 bases short and J 4 bases short, with 8 bases between. This CDR3 reads CASSQDLGPDTQYF. The CDR3 region has the DNA TGTGCCAGCAGCCAAGATCTGGGCCCAGATACGCAGTATTTT.

This clonotype was picked up many times. The chain carries TRBV20-1 and TRBJ2-5; tentatively, D is TRBD2 (6 bases). V was cut by 3 bases and J by 2 bases, with 16 bases left in between. The germline V gene has CDR1 DFQATT and CDR2 SNEGSKA (reference sequence). The CDR3 totals 15 residues. CDR3 sequence (DNA): TGCAGTGCTAGGGCGGGTAGCGGCTTTCAAGAGACCCAGTACTTC. Translating it yields CSARAGSGFQETQYF.

In its sample, this clonotype was seen many times. The V call is TRBV4-3, the J call TRBJ2-7; 7 positions match TRBD2. CDR1 is LGHNA and CDR2 is YSLEER in the germline V gene. The CDR3 totals 16 residues. V was clipped by 0 bases and J by 2 bases; unmatched bases: 7. Here the CDR3 DNA reads TGCGCCAGCAGCCAAGATCCGGCTAGCGGCACCTACGAGCAGTACTTC. Translation gives CASSQDPASGTYEQYF.

The chain carries TRBV29-1 and TRBJ2-4; D unresolved. The J call could be wrong; TRBJ2-5 is a better fit for the DNA end. The V gene's germline CDR1 is SQVTM and CDR2 ANQGSEA. The CDR3 totals 14 residues. CDR3 DNA sequence: TGCAGCGCTCGAAAACCCGGATTACAAGAGACCCAGTACTTC. Its translation: CSARKPGLQETQYF.

The gene calls are TRBV20-1 and TRBJ1-5; possibly TRBD1 for D (5 bases). The V end lost 6 bases, the J end lost 2 bases, and 17 bases lay between the germline ends. The CDR3 consists of 15 residues. CDR1 and CDR2 (germline): DFQATT, SNEGSKA (reference sequence). CDR3 in DNA: TGCAGTGCCGAGATTGGGACTGTTGGCAATCAGCCCCAGCATTTT. It yields the protein CSAEIGTVGNQPQHF.

This clonotype occurred a few times. The chain links TRBV20-1 to TRBJ1-5; a possible D gene is TRBD1 (5 bases). Trimming removed 4 bases at V and 0 bases at J, with 13 bases between. CDR3 length equals 15 residues. Germline V gene data show CDR1 as DFQATT and CDR2 as SNEGSKA (reference sequence). For the CDR3, the DNA is TGCAGTGCTATGGGGGATCAGGGTAGCAATCAGCCCCAGCATTTT. This translates into CSAMGDQGSNQPQHF.

This clonotype was detected many times. V is TRBV5-1 and J is TRBJ2-7; D perhaps matches TRBD2 (5 bases). CDR3 length: 15 amino acids. The germline gives CDR1 SGHRS, CDR2 YFSETQ. V shed 4 bases and J shed 0 bases, with 14 bases lying between them. The CDR3 here is CASSRRELFSYEQYF. CDR3 in DNA: TGCGCCAGCAGCCGCCGGGAACTTTTCTCCTACGAGCAGTACTTC.